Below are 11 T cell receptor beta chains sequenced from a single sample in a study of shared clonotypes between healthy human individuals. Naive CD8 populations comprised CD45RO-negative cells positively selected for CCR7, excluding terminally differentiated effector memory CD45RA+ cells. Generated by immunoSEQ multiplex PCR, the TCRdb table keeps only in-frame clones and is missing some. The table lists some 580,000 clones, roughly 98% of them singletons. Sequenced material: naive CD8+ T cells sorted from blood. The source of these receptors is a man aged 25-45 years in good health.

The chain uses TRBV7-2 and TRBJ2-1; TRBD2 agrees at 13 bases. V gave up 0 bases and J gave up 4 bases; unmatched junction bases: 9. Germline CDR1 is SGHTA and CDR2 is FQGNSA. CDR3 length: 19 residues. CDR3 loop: CASSLAHTSGRVTYNEQFF. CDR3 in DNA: TGTGCCAGCAGCTTAGCGCATACTAGCGGGAGGGTTACATACAATGAGCAGTTCTTC.

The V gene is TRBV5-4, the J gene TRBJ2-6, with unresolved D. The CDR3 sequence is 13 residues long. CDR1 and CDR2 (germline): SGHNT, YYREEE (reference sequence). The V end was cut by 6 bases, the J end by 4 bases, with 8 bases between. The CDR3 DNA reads TGTGCCAGCATCGAGTCGGGGGCCAACGTCCTGACTTTC. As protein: CASIESGANVLTF.

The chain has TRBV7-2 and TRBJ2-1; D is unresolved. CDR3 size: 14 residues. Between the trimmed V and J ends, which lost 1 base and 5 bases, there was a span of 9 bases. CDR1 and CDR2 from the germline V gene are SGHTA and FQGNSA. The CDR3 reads CASSLGSVNNEQFF. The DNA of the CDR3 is TGTGCCAGCAGCTTAGGGTCGGTTAACAATGAGCAGTTCTTC. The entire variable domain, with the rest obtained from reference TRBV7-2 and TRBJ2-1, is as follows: GAGVSQSPSNKVTEKGKDVELRCDPISGHTALYWYRQSLGQGLEFLIYFQGNSAPDKSGLPSDRFSAERTGGSVSTLTIQRTQQEDSAVYLCASSLGSVNNEQFFGPGTRLTVL.

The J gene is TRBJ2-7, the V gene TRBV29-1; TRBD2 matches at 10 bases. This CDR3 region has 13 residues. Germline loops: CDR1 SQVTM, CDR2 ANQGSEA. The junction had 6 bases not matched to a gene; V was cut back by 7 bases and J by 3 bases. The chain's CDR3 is CSASAGGYYEQYF. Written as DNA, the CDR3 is TGCAGCGCCTCAGCGGGAGGGTACTACGAGCAGTACTTC.

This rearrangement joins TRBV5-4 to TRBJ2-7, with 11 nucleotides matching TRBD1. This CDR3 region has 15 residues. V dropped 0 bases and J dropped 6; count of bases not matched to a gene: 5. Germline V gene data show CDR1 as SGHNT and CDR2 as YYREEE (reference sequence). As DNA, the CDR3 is TGTGCCAGCAGCTTGGTCGGGACAGGGGGGCGCGAGCAGTACTTC. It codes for CASSLVGTGGREQYF.

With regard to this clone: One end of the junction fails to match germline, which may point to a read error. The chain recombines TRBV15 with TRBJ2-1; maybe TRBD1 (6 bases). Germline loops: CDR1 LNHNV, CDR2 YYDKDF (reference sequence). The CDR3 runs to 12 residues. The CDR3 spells CATGRGNNEQFF. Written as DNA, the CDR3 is TGTGCCACCGGCAGGGGTAACAATGAGCAGTTCTTC.

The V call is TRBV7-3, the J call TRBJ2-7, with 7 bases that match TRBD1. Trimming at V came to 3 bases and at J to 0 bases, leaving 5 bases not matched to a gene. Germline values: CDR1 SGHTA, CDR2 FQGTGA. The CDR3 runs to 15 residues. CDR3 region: CASSLVPGGSYEQYF. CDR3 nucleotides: TGTGCCAGCAGCTTGGTCCCAGGGGGCTCCTACGAGCAGTACTTC.

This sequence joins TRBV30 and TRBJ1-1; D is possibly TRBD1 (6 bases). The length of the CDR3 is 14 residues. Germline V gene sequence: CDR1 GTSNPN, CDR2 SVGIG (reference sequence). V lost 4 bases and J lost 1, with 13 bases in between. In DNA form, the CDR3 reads TGTGCCTGGAATTTCGACAGGAGGAACACTGAAGCTTTCTTT. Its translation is CAWNFDRRNTEAFF.

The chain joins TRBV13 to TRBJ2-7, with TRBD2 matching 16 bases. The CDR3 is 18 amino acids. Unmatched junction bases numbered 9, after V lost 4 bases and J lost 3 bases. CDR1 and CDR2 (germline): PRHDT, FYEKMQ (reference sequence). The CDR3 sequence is CASSSGTSGRAGNYEQYF. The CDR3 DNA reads TGTGCCAGCAGCTCCGGGACTAGCGGGAGGGCAGGGAACTACGAGCAGTACTTC.

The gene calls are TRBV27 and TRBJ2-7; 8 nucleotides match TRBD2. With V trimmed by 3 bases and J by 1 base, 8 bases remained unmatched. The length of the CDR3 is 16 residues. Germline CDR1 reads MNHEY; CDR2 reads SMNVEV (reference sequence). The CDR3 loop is CASSLPGGRLSYEQYF. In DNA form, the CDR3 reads TGTGCCAGCAGTTTGCCGGGCGGGAGGCTGTCCTACGAGCAGTACTTC.

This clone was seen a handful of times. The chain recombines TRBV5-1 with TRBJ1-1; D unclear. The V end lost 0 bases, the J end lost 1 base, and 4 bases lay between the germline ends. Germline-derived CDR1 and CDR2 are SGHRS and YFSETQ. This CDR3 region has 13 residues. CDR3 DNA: TGCGCCAGCAGCTTGGTTCCGAACACTGAAGCTTTCTTT. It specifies CASSLVPNTEAFF.